This T cell receptor beta chain was identified in a study of cytomegalovirus exposure and HLA in healthy donors (TCRdb year 2017). Background for the entire study: In an earlier analysis of some 610 of the donors, approximately 260 Gb of sequence data and 95 million to 130 million unique TCR beta sequences from 150 million to 200 million T cells were reported. HLA typing included class I and class II loci at four-digit resolution. Several DR-DQ haplotypes were handled as single units for association and clustering because linkage in the cohort was strong. In the later analysis, no new phenotypic data were used to find candidate immune exposures; instead, reliance was placed on TCR beta sequences and their occurrence across donors. All discovery cohort repertoires had been generated using a single sequencing platform. The T cell repertoires of under 700 subjects were profiled by immunosequencing and related to cytomegalovirus serostatus. The study aimed to test whether signatures of past pathogen exposure could be identified by cataloging public T cell receptors. Roughly 300 gigabases of sequencing data and around 88 million unique TCR sequences made up an early release that covered about 640 HLA-typed donors. To decide whether each TCR beta V gene segment behaved as functional or pseudogenic, an earlier analysis of some 540 of the donors relied on high-throughput TCR beta sequencing. Donor age, sex, ethnicity and CMV serostatus were collected together with the repertoire data. Of the roughly 390 genotyped donors, 81% fell in the genetic ancestry cluster associated with self-reported Caucasian donors. A later analysis re-analyzed previously published TCR beta repertoires from about 730 donors and added high-resolution HLA genotyping to study TCR occurrence patterns. Besides the first cohort of about 730 subjects, a separate validation cohort made up of over a hundred different subjects was used. To predict cytomegalovirus infection status, the study brought together high-throughput TCR immunosequencing, statistical association of individual TCRs with disease status, and machine learning. The number of donors typed differed by locus, with roughly 629-640 for A, B, C, DRB1 and DQB1, 522 for DQA1, 606 for DPA1, and some 440 for DPB1. A later genetic analysis took genome-wide SNP genotypes for about 55% of the 666 donors and used that subset as a discovery cohort. Across around 400 genotyped donors of the cohort, an average of 235,054 unique TCR beta nucleotide sequences per donor were sequenced, and 15% to 20% of those sequences were non-productive. The investigation overall reported the following: A later analysis found that TCR association rates varied across HLA loci, with DRB1 alleles showing the most associated TCRs and HLA-C alleles the fewest. The classifier was reported to diagnose cytomegalovirus status with high specificity and sensitivity in both the original and validation cohorts. Presence/absence analyses assumed roughly uniform sequencing depth across donors, an assumption that may not hold. A later analysis reported that several top co-occurrence clusters appeared linked to parvovirus B19, influenza, CMV and Epstein-Barr virus. The only immune exposure information available for the cohort was CMV serostatus. A further reported finding was that TCR beta sequences accurately predicted the HLA-A and HLA-B alleles for most subjects in the first cohort. Because the 87-base-pair reads could not distinguish some IMGT-functional V segments, including TRBV6-2 and TRBV6-3, those segments were excluded. An earlier analysis of approximately 570 of the donors showed that most TCR beta V segments appeared in productive rearrangements either about 87% or about 30% of the time, which broadly matched IMGT annotations. A later analysis found that most CMV-associated TCR beta chains appeared HLA-restricted, with HLA associations seemingly driven largely by CMV exposure. The study gave a list of around 170 TCR beta chains associated with cytomegalovirus. The earlier analysis of about 600 of the donors excluded some 15 rarely observed V segments, including chromosome 9 orphons, because counts were too low. According to a later genetic analysis, donors in an Asian-associated ancestry cluster had fewer N-insertions in productive TCRs than the approximately 710-donor mean. In a later genetic analysis, a missense DCLRE1C variant was associated with V-gene and J-gene trimming of TCR beta chains, and the association was replicated in an independent cohort. Assigning TCR associations to individual alleles was difficult when HLA alleles, especially DR and DQ, strongly co-occurred. Because HLA typing was unavailable for some donors at each locus, only the typed subset was used in association tests. A cluster of highly shared sequence variants was judged likely to represent a technical artifact of the sequencing pipeline. A later analysis associated 15,000 or so TCR beta sequences with specific HLA alleles at a false discovery rate of 0.05. Most TCR sequences were seen in very few donors, while some public TCRs were found in many individuals. In a later analysis, HLA-associated TCR beta chains showed more clonal expansion and lower generation probabilities than non-associated chains that were equally common. The authors suggested that the approach could potentially be generalized to other disease states and immunological phenotypes. This cohort had only TCR beta chains sequenced, and the lack of alpha or paired-chain data limited which features could be detected. In vitro tests confirmed that a few of the cytomegalovirus-associated TCR beta chains recognize cytomegalovirus antigens. Correlated functional status among segregating V segments might reflect linkage disequilibrium, but an unknown experimental factor could not be ruled out.

From the cysteine up to the phenylalanine, the CDR3 has a length of 18 residues. Only CDR3 DNA is held: 54 bases, read in frame from base 1. V lost 5 bases and J lost 4 bases; the stretch between them is 23 bases long. CDR1 and CDR2 were assigned from the germline V gene (reference sequence) as LNHDA and SQIVND. The protocol used for the library was the immunoSEQ multiplex PCR assay. A mixture of 60 forward primers for TCR Vbeta segments and 13 reverse primers for TCR Jbeta segments was used in the multiplex PCR. Amplification of the CDR3 region of rearranged TCR beta genes was performed with a multiplex PCR assay on genomic DNA. The Illumina HiSeq System was used to sequence the amplified TCR beta libraries as 87-base-pair reads. As for the original processing: A later analysis tallied some 79 million unique TCR beta chains across the 600 to 700 repertoires, and some 12 million of those chains were shared by two or more donors. A nearest-neighbor algorithm error-corrected the raw reads and collapsed the reads into unique sequences, merging closely related sequences to remove PCR and sequencing errors. CDR3 sequences were aligned to IMGT reference sequences to assign V, D and J gene segments. For a sequence to be retained, at least a six-nucleotide match to both a V gene segment and a J gene segment was required. Rearrangements were called productive when the CDR3 lacked stop codons and stayed in frame with V and J; all others were non-productive. Following IMGT convention, CDR3 was defined as the stretch from the second conserved V-encoded cysteine up to the conserved J-encoded phenylalanine. The earlier analysis of roughly 590 of the donors excluded sequences that lacked an unambiguous match to a single V gene segment. An earlier analysis of 500 to 600 of the donors classified V segments as functional when productive rearrangements were above 56.7% and as segregating when the standard deviation between donors was above 5%. A statistical classification framework was built for diagnosing cytomegalovirus status from the catalog of TCR beta chain sequences. In a later analysis, TCR nucleotide sequences were compared against IMGT/GENE-DB human TR gene sequences so that V and J genes could be assigned. A later analysis assigned CDR3 sequences and most-parsimonious VDJ recombination scenarios with the TCRdist pipeline. In a later analysis, each TCR beta chain was defined by its CDR3 amino acid sequence together with its V-gene family, and reads without a unique V-gene family were excluded. In a later analysis, fewer than 650 highly shared, low-generation-probability nucleotide sequences were removed to address suspected cross-contamination and a sequencing artifact. For each public chain, a later analysis derived a clonal expansion index from normalized ranks of inferred template counts within each repertoire. A later analysis computed generation probabilities with a VDJ recombination model fitted to out-of-frame rearrangements, and checked the results against IGoR. A later analysis scored TCR-TCR, TCR-HLA and TCR-CMV co-occurrence with hypergeometric tests, applying a repertoire-size bias correction to TCR pairs. False discovery rates were estimated in a later analysis by permuting HLA or CMV assignments 20 times. In a later analysis, co-occurring TCRs were grouped with DBSCAN, and TCRdist sequence similarity was added when clustering was performed within HLA-allele-positive subsets. For co-occurrence clustering, repertoires with fewer than 30,000 or more than 120,000 public chains were excluded, along with 4 to 6 repertoires with anomalous nucleotide sharing. The table comes from immuneACCESS by way of TCRdb, which keeps in-frame sequences with V and J called. Part of the clones is missing from these tables; in studies checked, under half for an unresolved V gene and the rest for unknown reasons. V and J calls and clone size are given by that table; D and trimming were obtained from the DNA. Present in this sample are approximately 77,000 clones, nearly 80% of which were seen just once. The top ten constitute less than 4.5% of the sample.

A word on this clone: There is no known antigen for this receptor. Qualities for individual bases were not recorded, and no much larger clone is one base off.

In total, around 600 healthy bone marrow donors made up the cohort. All cohort members were sampled while nominally healthy, although unrecorded immune exposures were likely present. The donor was CMV seronegative and belonged to the group of under 400 seronegative cohort members. A peripheral blood sample was provided by each donor, and peripheral blood mononuclear cells were used for TCR beta sequencing. The Qiagen DNeasy Blood Extraction Kit was used to extract genomic DNA from the blood cell samples. Sequencing input: PBMCs. The chain employs TRBV19 and TRBJ1-4; the D gene remains uncertain. This receptor was taken from a man aged 35 to 55 in good health and CMV-seronegative. The CDR3 region has the sequence CASSREGPRRLDNEKLFF. DNA sequence: TGTGCCAGTAGTCGTGAAGGCCCCAGACGCCTAGATAATGAAAAACTGTTTTTT.